The 7 T cell receptor beta chains given below trace back to one sample, sequenced in a study of a mutant IDH1 vaccine in newly diagnosed glioma. Clones were read by immunoSEQ multiplex PCR, and TCRdb kept only the in-frame ones, dropping some. The table shows around 32,000 clones, with around 80% occurring only once. The time point is: week 35, safety follow-up. Doses comprised 300 ug of mutant IDH1 20-mer peptide each, plus topical imiquimod. Their antigens are not known. The sequencing used PBMCs, collected from a glioma patient whose treatment included an IDH1 peptide vaccine. The source of these receptors is a man in his forties with glioma. Some clones in this sample may be carry-over from other donors' samples.

The rearrangement uses TRBV27 and TRBJ1-4; 9 positions match TRBD1. CDR3 length equals 15 residues. The junction had 10 bases not matched to a gene; V was cut back by 6 bases and J by 8 bases. Germline assignment: CDR1 MNHEY and CDR2 SMNVEV (reference sequence). CDR3 coding DNA: TGTGCCAGCAGCTACAGGGGGCGAAGAGGAGAAAAACTGTTTTTT. It encodes CASSYRGRRGEKLFF. Full variable domain (rest looked up from reference TRBV27 and TRBJ1-4): EAQVTQNPRYLITVTGKKLTVTCSQNMNHEYMSWYRQDPGLGLRQIYYSMNVEVTDKGDVPEGYKVSRKEKRNFPLILESPSPNQTSLYFCASSYRGRRGEKLFFGSGTQLSVL.

The chain joins TRBV7-2 to TRBJ1-5; TRBD1 agrees at 8 bases. This CDR3 is built from 18 residues. The germline V gene has CDR1 SGHTA and CDR2 FQGNSA. With V trimmed by 3 bases and J by 4 bases, 14 bases remained unmatched. The CDR3 region is CASSLPNSGQVKNQPQHF. DNA for the CDR3: TGTGCCAGCAGCTTGCCAAACTCGGGACAGGTGAAAAATCAGCCCCAGCATTTT.

The chain carries TRBV30 and TRBJ1-2; D is possibly TRBD1 (6 bases). CDR1 is GTSNPN, CDR2 SVGIG, per germline (reference sequence). V lost 4 bases, J lost 12 bases, and 15 bases lay in between. The CDR3 runs to 11 residues. CDR3 loop: CAWTTGRRDTF. CDR3 in DNA: TGTGCCTGGACTACAGGGAGACGGGACACCTTC.

This chain connects TRBV30 to TRBJ1-2; 8 bases are a match to TRBD1. V shed 3 bases, J shed 3 bases, and the junction held 3 bases outside the gene matches. In germline, CDR1 is GTSNPN, CDR2 SVGIG (reference sequence). The CDR3 has 13 amino acids. CDR3 coding DNA: TGTGCCTGGAGCGGACAGGGAGACTATGGCTACACCTTC. The encoded protein is CAWSGQGDYGYTF.

The chain uses TRBV13 and TRBJ2-7; D possibly corresponds to TRBD1 (6 bases). There are 13 residues in the CDR3. The V end was cut by 3 bases, the J end by 3 bases, with 9 bases between. Germline-derived CDR1 and CDR2 are PRHDT and FYEKMQ (reference sequence). Here the CDR3 reads CASSFGDIYEQYF. CDR3 nucleotides: TGTGCCAGCAGCTTTGGGGACATCTACGAGCAGTACTTC.

This clone was counted a single time. This sequence joins TRBV5-4 and TRBJ2-3; D is perhaps TRBD1 or TRBD2 (6 bases each). The V gene lost 4 bases and the J gene lost 4 bases, with 13 bases spanning the gap. Germline CDR1 reads SGHNT; CDR2 reads YYREEE (reference sequence). CDR3 length: 14 residues. In DNA form, the CDR3 reads TGTGCCAGCAGCCCGAAGGGGGGTTCAGATACGCAGTATTTT. It encodes CASSPKGGSDTQYF.

The chain couples TRBV4-3 to TRBJ2-3; 7 bases are a match to TRBD1. The CDR3 extends over 15 amino acids. The junction had 2 bases not matched to a gene; V was cut back by 1 base and J by 1 base. Germline assignment: CDR1 LGHNA and CDR2 YSLEER. The CDR3 loop reads CASSQVDRGTDTQYF. As DNA, the CDR3 is TGCGCCAGCAGCCAAGTAGACAGGGGCACAGATACGCAGTATTTT.